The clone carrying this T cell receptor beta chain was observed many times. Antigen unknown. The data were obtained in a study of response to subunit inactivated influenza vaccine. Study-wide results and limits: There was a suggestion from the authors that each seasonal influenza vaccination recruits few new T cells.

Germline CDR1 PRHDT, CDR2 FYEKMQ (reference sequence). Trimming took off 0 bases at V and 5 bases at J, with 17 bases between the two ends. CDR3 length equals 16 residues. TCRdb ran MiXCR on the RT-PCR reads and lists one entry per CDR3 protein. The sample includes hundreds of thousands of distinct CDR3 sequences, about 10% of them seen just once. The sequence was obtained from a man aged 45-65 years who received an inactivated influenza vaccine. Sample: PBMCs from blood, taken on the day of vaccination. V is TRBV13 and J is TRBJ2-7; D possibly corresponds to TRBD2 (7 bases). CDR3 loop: CASSLGAGALSHEQYF. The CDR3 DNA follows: TGTGCCAGCAGCTTAGGGGCGGGGGCGCTGAGCCACGAGCAGTACTTC.